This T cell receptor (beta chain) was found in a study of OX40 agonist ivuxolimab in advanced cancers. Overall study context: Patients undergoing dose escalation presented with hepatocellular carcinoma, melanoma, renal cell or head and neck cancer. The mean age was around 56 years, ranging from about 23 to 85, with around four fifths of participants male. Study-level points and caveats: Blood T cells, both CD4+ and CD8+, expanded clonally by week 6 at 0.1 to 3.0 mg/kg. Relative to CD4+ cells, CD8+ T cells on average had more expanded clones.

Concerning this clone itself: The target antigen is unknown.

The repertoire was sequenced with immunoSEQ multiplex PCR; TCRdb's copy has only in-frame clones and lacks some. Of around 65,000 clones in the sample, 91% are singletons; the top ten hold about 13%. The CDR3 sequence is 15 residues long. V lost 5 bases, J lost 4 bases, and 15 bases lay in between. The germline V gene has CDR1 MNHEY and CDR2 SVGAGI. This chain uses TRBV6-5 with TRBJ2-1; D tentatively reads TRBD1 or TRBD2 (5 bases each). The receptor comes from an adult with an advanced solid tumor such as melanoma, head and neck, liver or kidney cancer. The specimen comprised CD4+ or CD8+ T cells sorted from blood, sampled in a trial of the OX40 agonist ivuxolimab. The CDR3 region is CASSGRDGDYNEQFF. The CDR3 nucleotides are TGTGCCAGCAGTGGCCGGGACGGAGATTACAATGAGCAGTTCTTC.